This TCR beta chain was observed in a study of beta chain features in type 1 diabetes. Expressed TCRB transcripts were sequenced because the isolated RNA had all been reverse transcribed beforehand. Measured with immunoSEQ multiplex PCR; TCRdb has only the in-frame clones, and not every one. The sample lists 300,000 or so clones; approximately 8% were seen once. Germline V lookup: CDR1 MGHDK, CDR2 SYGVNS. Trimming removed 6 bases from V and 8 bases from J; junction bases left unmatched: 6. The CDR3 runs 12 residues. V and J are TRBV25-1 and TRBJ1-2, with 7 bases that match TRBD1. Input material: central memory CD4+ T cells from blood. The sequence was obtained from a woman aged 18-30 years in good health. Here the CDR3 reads CASSFDREGYTF. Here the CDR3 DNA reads TGTGCCAGCAGCTTCGACAGGGAAGGCTACACCTTC.